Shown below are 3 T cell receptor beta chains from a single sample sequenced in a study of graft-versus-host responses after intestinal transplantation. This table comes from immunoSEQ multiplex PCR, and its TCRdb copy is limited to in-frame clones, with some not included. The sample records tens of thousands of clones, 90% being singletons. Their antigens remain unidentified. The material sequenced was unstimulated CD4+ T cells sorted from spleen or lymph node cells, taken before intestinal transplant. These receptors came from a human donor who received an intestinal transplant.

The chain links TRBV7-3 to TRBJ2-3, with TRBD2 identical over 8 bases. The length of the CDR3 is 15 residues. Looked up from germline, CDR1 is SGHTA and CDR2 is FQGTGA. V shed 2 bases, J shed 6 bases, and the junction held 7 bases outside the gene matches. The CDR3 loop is CASSLGGGRPDTQYF. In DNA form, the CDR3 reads TGTGCCAGCAGCTTAGGCGGGGGGCGTCCCGATACGCAGTATTTT.

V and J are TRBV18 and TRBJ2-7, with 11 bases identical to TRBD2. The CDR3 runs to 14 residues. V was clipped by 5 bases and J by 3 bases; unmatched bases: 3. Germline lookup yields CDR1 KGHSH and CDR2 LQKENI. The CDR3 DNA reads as TGTGCCAGCTCAGACACTAGCGGGGGCTACGAGCAGTACTTC. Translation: CASSDTSGGYEQYF.

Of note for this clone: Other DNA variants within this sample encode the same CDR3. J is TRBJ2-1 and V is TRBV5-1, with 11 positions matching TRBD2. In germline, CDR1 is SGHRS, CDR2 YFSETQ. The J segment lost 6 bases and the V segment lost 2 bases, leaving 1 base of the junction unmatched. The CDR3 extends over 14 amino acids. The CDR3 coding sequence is TGCGCCAGCAGCTTTAGCGGGGGGGCCAATGAGCAGTTCTTC. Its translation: CASSFSGGANEQFF. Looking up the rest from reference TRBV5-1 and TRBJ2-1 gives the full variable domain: KAGVTQTPRYLIKTRGQQVTLSCSPISGHRSVSWYQQTPGQGLQFLFEYFSETQRNKGNFPGRFSGRQFSNSRSEMNVSTLELGDSALYLCASSFSGGANEQFFGPGTRLTVL.